The source of this T cell receptor (beta chain) is a study of cytomegalovirus exposure and HLA in healthy donors (dated by TCRdb to 2016 to 2017). About the full investigation: An earlier analysis of 587 of the donors reported approximately 260 Gb of sequence data and 95 million to 120 million unique TCR beta sequences obtained from 150 million to 200 million T cells. In the later analysis, no new phenotypic data were used to find candidate immune exposures; instead, reliance was placed on TCR beta sequences and their occurrence across donors. A later genetic analysis took genome-wide SNP genotypes for about three fifths of the 666 donors and used that subset as a discovery cohort. All discovery cohort repertoires had been generated using a single sequencing platform. Using immunosequencing, the study profiled T cell repertoires from 666 subjects and related those repertoires to cytomegalovirus serostatus. HLA typing covered class I and class II loci at four-digit resolution. Donor age, sex, ethnicity and CMV serostatus were compiled alongside the repertoire data. Roughly 310 gigabases of sequencing data and 80 million or so unique TCR sequences were included in an early release covering over 600 HLA-typed donors. The study combined high-throughput TCR immunosequencing, statistical association of individual TCRs with disease status, and machine learning to predict cytomegalovirus infection status. Among the approximately 430 genotyped donors, around 79% belonged to the genetic ancestry cluster associated with self-reported Caucasian donors. In addition to the first cohort of 650 to 750 subjects, a separate validation cohort of approximately 130 different subjects was used. Among 300 to 500 genotyped donors of the cohort, an average of about 220,000 unique TCR beta nucleotide sequences was sequenced per donor, of which 15% to 20% were non-productive. The number of typed donors differed by locus: roughly 629-640 for A, B, C, DRB1 and DQB1; approximately 520 for DQA1; some 590 for DPA1; and roughly 450 for DPB1. In an earlier analysis of 587 of the donors, high-throughput TCR beta sequencing was used to judge whether each TCR beta V gene segment behaved as functional or pseudogenic. About five DR-DQ haplotypes were treated as single units for association and clustering because of strong linkage in the cohort. The study was designed to test whether signatures of past pathogen exposure could be identified by cataloging public T cell receptors. A later analysis re-analyzed previously published TCR beta repertoires from approximately 670 donors and added high-resolution HLA genotyping to study TCR occurrence patterns. Study-wide findings and limitations: A later analysis reported that several top co-occurrence clusters appeared linked to parvovirus B19, influenza, CMV and Epstein-Barr virus. A later genetic analysis associated a missense DCLRE1C variant with V-gene and J-gene trimming of TCR beta chains, and an independent cohort replicated the association. CMV serostatus was the only immune exposure information available for the cohort. Across donors, most TCR sequences were observed very rarely, whereas some public TCRs were present in many individuals. Most CMV-associated TCR beta chains appeared to be HLA-restricted in a later analysis, and the HLA associations seemed to be driven largely by CMV exposure. The 87-base-pair reads could not distinguish some IMGT-functional V segments, including TRBV6-2 and TRBV6-3, so those segments were excluded. In a later genetic analysis, fewer N-insertions in productive TCRs were reported among donors in an Asian-associated ancestry cluster than the approximately 710-donor mean. In an earlier analysis of more than 500 of the donors, most TCR beta V segments appeared in productive rearrangements about 87% or about 30% of the time, broadly matching IMGT annotations. A cluster of highly shared sequence variants was judged likely to be a technical artifact of the sequencing pipeline. The cohort was sequenced for TCR beta chains only, and without alpha or paired-chain data the features that could be detected were limited. Because counts were too low, some 16 rarely observed V segments, including chromosome 9 orphons, were excluded from the earlier analysis of under 650 of the donors. A later analysis found that HLA-associated TCR beta chains were more clonally expanded and had lower generation probabilities than equally common non-associated chains. In vitro tests confirmed that a few of the cytomegalovirus-associated TCR beta chains recognize cytomegalovirus antigens. In a later analysis, more than 15,000 TCR beta sequences were associated with specific HLA alleles at a false discovery rate of 0.05. The authors suggested that the approach could potentially be generalized to other disease states and immunological phenotypes. Assigning TCR associations to individual alleles was difficult when HLA alleles, especially DR and DQ, strongly co-occurred. In the study, around 150 TCR beta chains were listed as associated with cytomegalovirus. In both the original and validation cohorts, the classifier was reported to diagnose cytomegalovirus status with high specificity and sensitivity. A later analysis found that TCR association rates varied across HLA loci, with DRB1 alleles showing the most associated TCRs and HLA-C alleles the fewest. The presence/absence analyses assumed that sequencing depth was roughly uniform across donors, and that assumption may not be true. A further reported finding was that TCR beta sequences accurately predicted the HLA-A and HLA-B alleles for most subjects in the first cohort. Linkage disequilibrium might explain the correlated functional status among segregating V segments, but an unknown experimental factor could not be ruled out. HLA typing was unavailable for some donors at each locus, so association tests used only the typed subset.

The germline V gene gives CDR1 as MNHNS and CDR2 as SASEGT. At the junction V is shortened by 2 bases and J by 5 bases; bases outside the gene matches: 12. There are 17 amino acids in the CDR3, from cysteine to phenylalanine inclusive. The retained sequence is limited to the CDR3, 51 bases, with the frame set at the first base. Library generation was performed with the immunoSEQ multiplex PCR assay. The multiplex PCR relied on a mix of 60 forward primers for TCR Vbeta segments and 13 reverse primers for TCR Jbeta segments. The CDR3 region of rearranged TCR beta genes was amplified from genomic DNA by a multiplex PCR assay. Amplified TCR beta libraries were sequenced as 87-base-pair reads on the Illumina HiSeq System. For the original study's pipeline: A later analysis counted 75 million to 100 million unique TCR beta chains across the 600 to 850 repertoires, and approximately 11 million of these chains were shared by at least two donors. To remove PCR and sequencing errors, raw reads were error-corrected and collapsed into unique sequences using a nearest-neighbor algorithm that merged closely related sequences. CDR3 sequences were aligned to IMGT reference sequences to assign V, D and J gene segments. Each retained sequence needed at least a six-nucleotide match to both a V gene segment and a J gene segment. A rearrangement was called productive if the CDR3 had no stop codons and remained in frame with V and J, and every other rearrangement was called non-productive. Following IMGT convention, CDR3 was defined as the stretch from the second conserved V-encoded cysteine up to the conserved J-encoded phenylalanine. In an earlier analysis of approximately 590 of the donors, sequences lacking an unambiguous match to a single V gene segment were excluded. An earlier analysis of some 610 of the donors called V segments functional above 56.7% productive rearrangements and segregating when the between-donor standard deviation exceeded 5%. A statistical classification framework was built for diagnosing cytomegalovirus status from the catalog of TCR beta chain sequences. In a later analysis, V and J genes were assigned by comparing TCR nucleotide sequences against IMGT/GENE-DB human TR gene sequences. Using the TCRdist pipeline, a later analysis assigned CDR3 sequences along with most-parsimonious VDJ recombination scenarios. In a later analysis, each TCR beta chain was defined by its CDR3 amino acid sequence together with its V-gene family, and reads without a unique V-gene family were excluded. To address suspected cross-contamination and a sequencing artifact, a later analysis removed approximately 600 highly shared, low-generation-probability nucleotide sequences. In a later analysis, a clonal expansion index for each public chain was calculated from normalized within-repertoire ranks of inferred template counts. In a later analysis, generation probabilities were computed using a VDJ recombination model fitted to out-of-frame rearrangements, and the results were checked against IGoR. In a later analysis, hypergeometric tests were used to score TCR-TCR, TCR-HLA and TCR-CMV co-occurrence, with a repertoire-size bias correction applied to TCR pairs. In a later analysis, false discovery rates were estimated by permuting HLA or CMV assignments 20 times. In a later analysis, co-occurring TCRs were grouped using DBSCAN, with TCRdist sequence similarity added in when clustering inside HLA-allele-positive subsets. Repertoires with fewer than 30,000 or more than 120,000 public chains were left out of co-occurrence clustering, as were about five repertoires with anomalous nucleotide sharing. TCRdb took over this immuneACCESS table, retaining in-frame rearrangements with V and J assigned. Such tables are incomplete; in checked studies, under half of the missing clones stem from an unresolved V gene, and the remainder is unexplained. V and J calls and clone size are those listed in that table; D and trimming were worked out from the DNA. For this sample there are approximately 90,000 clones; under 80% appear just once. The ten largest clones capture roughly 6% of the sample.

This clone is considered medium-sized (0.01 to 0.1%). What this receptor recognizes is not known. Base-call qualities are not available, and no considerably larger clone is one nucleotide away. In total, more than 500 healthy bone marrow donors made up the cohort. At the time of sampling, every cohort member was nominally healthy, though immune exposures that went unrecorded were likely present. The donor tested CMV seronegative, placing the donor among the 352 seronegative members of the cohort. Each donor provided a peripheral blood sample, and peripheral blood mononuclear cells were used for TCR beta sequencing. Genomic DNA extraction from the blood cell samples was performed with the Qiagen DNeasy Blood Extraction Kit.

The chain is made from TRBV6-1 and TRBJ1-2; 9 bases in between match TRBD1. The clonotype comes from a woman aged 30 to 39 in good health and CMV-seronegative. Sequencing input: PBMCs. The nucleotide sequence reads as follows: TGTGCCAGCAGTGAAAGGACAGGGGCCCGTCTCGGTTATGGCTACACCTTC. This gives the protein CASSERTGARLGYGYTF.